This entry lists 22 T cell receptor beta chains sequenced from one sample in a study of untreated major depressive disorder. Repertoires were generated with immunoSEQ multiplex PCR, while TCRdb's copy carries only in-frame clones and drops some. This sample has around 23,000 clones, with about nine tenths found just once. Study-wide findings and caveats: Depressed patients' CD4+ T cells carried increased TRBV05-01 (Vbeta 5.1) usage versus control CD4+ T cells.

These receptors lack a known antigen. Sequences were obtained from CD4+ T cells from PBMCs. These receptors all stem from a woman aged 25 to 39 with major depressive disorder.

The chain recombines TRBV7-3 with TRBJ2-1; 8 bases agree with TRBD1. The V gene's germline CDR1 is SGHTA and CDR2 FQGTGA. The trim removed 5 bases at V and 4 bases at J, leaving 1 base unmatched. The length of the CDR3 is 13 residues. The CDR3 protein is CASSRDRYNEQFF. CDR3 nucleotide sequence: TGTGCCAGCAGCCGGGACAGGTACAATGAGCAGTTCTTC.

V usage is TRBV11-2 and J usage is TRBJ2-3; D may be TRBD2 (6 bases). Trimming removed 0 bases at V and 8 bases at J, with 9 bases between. Germline V gene sequence: CDR1 SGHAT, CDR2 FQNNGV. This CDR3 is built from 13 residues. This chain's CDR3 is CASSLEPGSTQYF. The DNA of the CDR3 is TGTGCCAGCAGCTTAGAACCCGGGAGTACGCAGTATTTT.

The chain is built from TRBV5-6 and TRBJ1-4; perhaps TRBD1 as D (5 bases). The CDR3 extends over 14 amino acids. CDR1 is SGHDT, CDR2 YYEEEE, per germline. V gave up 0 bases and J gave up 7 bases, with 10 bases separating them. As DNA, the CDR3 is TGTGCCAGCAGCTTGGTTGCAGGGAGTGAAAAACTGTTTTTT. This encodes CASSLVAGSEKLFF.

This clone appeared a single time. The chain uses TRBV28 and TRBJ2-3, with D hard to call. Germline CDR1 reads MDHEN; CDR2 reads SYDVKM. V was pared by 4 bases and J by 5 bases, with 7 bases between. This CDR3 contains 12 residues. The CDR3 DNA sequence: TGTGCCAGCAGTTCCTTGGTAGATACGCAGTATTTT. It yields the protein CASSSLVDTQYF.

V usage is TRBV27 and J usage is TRBJ2-2; D is ambiguous. Germline CDR1 MNHEY, CDR2 SMNVEV (reference sequence). CDR3 size: 14 residues. V lost 5 bases to trimming and J lost 7 bases, with 14 bases between them. Written as DNA, the CDR3 is TGTGCCAGCAGTCCCACGCCGTTTCACGGGGAGCTGTTTTTT. This encodes CASSPTPFHGELFF.

This clone was found a few times. The chain combines TRBV18 with TRBJ1-6; 9 bases map to TRBD1. Germline V gives CDR1 KGHSH, CDR2 LQKENI. This CDR3 has 16 amino acids. J lost 7 bases, V lost 0 bases, and 4 bases had no gene match. As DNA, the CDR3 is TGTGCCAGCTCACCACCGTCTGGGACAGGGAATTCACCCCTCCACTTT. Residues: CASSPPSGTGNSPLHF.

This sequence joins TRBV5-1 and TRBJ2-7; D not resolved. Trimming pared 2 bases from V and 0 bases from J, leaving 6 bases between. CDR1 and CDR2 from the germline V gene are SGHRS and YFSETQ. The CDR3 spans 13 residues. The CDR3 region has the DNA TGCGCCAGCAGCTTAGGTAGCTCCTACGAGCAGTACTTC. As protein: CASSLGSSYEQYF.

J is TRBJ2-5 and V is TRBV7-6, with 7 bases that match TRBD2. The ends lost 1 base at V and 5 bases at J; junction bases unmatched: 13. The CDR3 is made up of 17 amino acids. Per the germline V gene, CDR1 is SGHVS and CDR2 is FNYEAQ. CDR3: CASSLGLGQRGAETQYF. Here the CDR3 DNA reads TGTGCCAGCAGCTTAGGGTTGGGGCAGCGGGGTGCGGAGACCCAGTACTTC.

This clone was detected once. The chain joins TRBV18 to TRBJ1-3, with D unresolved. Germline V gene data show CDR1 as KGHSH and CDR2 as LQKENI. Trimming pared 0 bases from V and 2 bases from J, leaving 8 bases between. The CDR3 extends over 15 amino acids. CDR3 DNA: TGTGCCAGCTCACCACCGAATAGGCCTGGAAACACCATATATTTT. Translation: CASSPPNRPGNTIYF.

The sample holds one count of this clone. V is TRBV2 and J is TRBJ1-2; D call uncertain. Germline V gives CDR1 SNHLY, CDR2 FYNNEI. There are 14 residues in the CDR3. Trimming shortened V by 2 bases and J by 8 bases, and 15 bases separated the two germline ends. CDR3 nucleotide sequence: TGTGCCAGCAGTGAATACAGTCGTTCAAACGGCTACACCTTC. Its protein is CASSEYSRSNGYTF.

V and J are TRBV7-6 and TRBJ2-7; D is possibly TRBD2 (5 bases). The CDR3 has 12 residues. Trimming removed 5 bases from V and 4 bases from J, with 9 bases in between. Per the germline V gene, CDR1 is SGHVS and CDR2 is FNYEAQ. CDR3 sequence: CASSPGLYEQYF. DNA for the CDR3: TGTGCCAGCAGCCCCGGACTTTACGAGCAGTACTTC.

CDR3 DNA: TGTGCCAGCGGTAGAGGATGGGGTTTAGGAATGAACACTGAAGCTTTCTTT. Translated: CASGRGWGLGMNTEAFF. The rearrangement uses TRBV27 and TRBJ1-1, with no clear D. Trimming removed 8 bases at V and 0 bases at J, with 22 bases between. CDR1 MNHEY and CDR2 SMNVEV come from the germline V gene (reference sequence). The CDR3 length is 17 residues.

The chain couples TRBV7-2 to TRBJ2-4, with a possible D match to TRBD1 (5 bases). The length of the CDR3 is 14 residues. Germline assignment: CDR1 SGHTA and CDR2 FQGNSA. Trimming cost V 2 bases and J 6 bases, with 11 bases left between them. The CDR3 nucleotides are TGTGCCAGCAGCTTATCGGTAGGGGTAAACATTCAGTACTTC. Its translation is CASSLSVGVNIQYF.

This clone occurred once. This chain links TRBV7-2 with TRBJ1-6, with TRBD1 as a possible D gene (6 bases). V lost 5 bases and J 5 bases, leaving 22 bases between the germline ends. Per germline, CDR1 SGHTA and CDR2 FQGNSA. The CDR3 consists of 18 residues. The CDR3 reads CASSPHRPGGGHNSPLHF. The CDR3 bases are TGTGCCAGCAGCCCTCACCGCCCCGGGGGGGGCCATAATTCACCCCTCCACTTT. Looking up the rest from reference TRBV7-2 and TRBJ1-6 gives the full variable domain: GAGVSQSPSNKVTEKGKDVELRCDPISGHTALYWYRQSLGQGLEFLIYFQGNSAPDKSGLPSDRFSAERTGGSVSTLTIQRTQQEDSAVYLCASSPHRPGGGHNSPLHFGNGTRLTVT.

CDR3 sequence (DNA): TGTGCCAGCAGTGTGGTTTGGGAGGGAAATGAGCAGTTCTTC. This translates into CASSVVWEGNEQFF. The chain couples TRBV2 to TRBJ2-1; 7 bases map to TRBD2. Trimming at V came to 4 bases and at J to 7 bases, leaving 7 bases not matched to a gene. The V gene's germline CDR1 is SNHLY and CDR2 FYNNEI. The CDR3 totals 14 residues.

CDR3 region: CASSSDYGLSYHYEQYF. The CDR3 nucleotides read TGTGCCAGCAGCTCAGATTATGGGTTATCCTATCATTACGAGCAGTACTTC. This chain connects TRBV11-3 to TRBJ2-7, with D unclear. The CDR3 is made up of 17 amino acids. V lost 4 bases and J lost 4, with 23 bases in between. The germline CDR1 and CDR2 sequences are SGHNT and YENEEA.

The J gene is TRBJ1-2, the V gene TRBV4-3, with TRBD1 as a possible D gene (6 bases). This CDR3 contains 15 residues. V lost 0 bases to trimming and J lost 2 bases, with 10 bases between them. Germline V CDR1 and CDR2: LGHNA, YSLEER. Here the CDR3 reads CASSQDSQGNYGYTF. The CDR3 DNA reads as TGCGCCAGCAGCCAAGATAGCCAGGGGAACTATGGCTACACCTTC.

The chain has TRBV18 and TRBJ2-6, with 9 bases aligning to TRBD1. V dropped 8 bases and J dropped 6; count of bases not matched to a gene: 11. The germline gives CDR1 KGHSH, CDR2 LQKENI. This CDR3 has 16 residues. The CDR3 sequence: CASTLGGTGKANVLTF. The CDR3 coding sequence is TGTGCCAGCACCCTTGGGGGGACAGGGAAGGCCAACGTCCTGACTTTC.

The chain recombines TRBV19 with TRBJ2-2; 7 nucleotides align to TRBD1. The CDR3 sequence is 17 residues long. Trimming took 3 bases from V and 6 from J; bases not matched to a gene: 13. CDR1 and CDR2 from the germline V gene are LNHDA and SQIVND (reference sequence). The DNA for the CDR3 is TGTGCCAGTAGTATGCCCACAGGGGAAAAATACCCCGGGGAGCTGTTTTTT. Amino acid sequence: CASSMPTGEKYPGELFF. Together with reference TRBV19 and TRBJ2-2, the CDR3 gives the full variable domain: DGGITQSPKYLFRKEGQNVTLSCEQNLNHDAMYWYRQDPGQGLRLIYYSQIVNDFQKGDIAEGYSVSREKKESFPLTVTSAQKNPTAFYLCASSMPTGEKYPGELFFGEGSRLTVL.

This rearrangement joins TRBV15 to TRBJ1-5; D uncertain. The CDR3 consists of 13 residues. The V and J ends lost 7 bases and 5 bases respectively, with 12 bases between them. Germline lookup yields CDR1 LNHNV and CDR2 YYDKDF (reference sequence). CDR3 nucleotides: TGTGCCACCAACAACAGCCCCGATCAGCCCCAGCATTTT. Protein product: CATNNSPDQPQHF.

The rearrangement joins TRBV4-1 to TRBJ1-3, with D hard to call. The germline V gene encodes CDR1 MGHRA and CDR2 YSYEKL. CDR3 length: 16 residues. V lost 1 base and J lost 0, with 10 bases in between. As DNA, the CDR3 is TGCGCCAGCAGCCAAGGGCAGGCCATCTCTGGAAACACCATATATTTT. As protein: CASSQGQAISGNTIYF.

The CDR3 sequence is CASRRANEAFF. Written as DNA, the CDR3 is TGTGCCAGCAGGAGGGCGAATGAAGCTTTCTTT. The rearrangement joins TRBV11-3 to TRBJ1-1; D is uncertain. Germline values: CDR1 SGHNT, CDR2 YENEEA. Trimming shortened V by 6 bases and J by 7 bases, and 9 bases separated the two germline ends. The CDR3 extends over 11 amino acids.